One and the same sample provided the 30 T cell receptor beta chains below, sequenced in a study of T cell repertoires in cytomegalovirus infection. TCRdb reprocessed the reads via MiXCR and lists one record per CDR3 protein. The repertoire holds about 740,000 distinct CDR3 sequences, with approximately 34% as singletons. Sequenced sample: PBMCs. These receptors originate from a human donor in good health (CMV status not recorded). Some clones in this sample may be carry-over from other donors' samples.

The gene calls are TRBV2 and TRBJ2-3; the match to TRBD2 covers 8 bases. Germline CDR1 is SNHLY and CDR2 is FYNNEI. Trimming cost V 4 bases and J 5 bases; bases outside gene matches: 11. The CDR3 runs 16 residues. The CDR3 region is CASSAGREEVIDTQYF. In nucleotides, the CDR3 is TGTGCCAGCAGTGCGGGGCGGGAGGAAGTGATAGATACGCAGTATTTT. Variable domain in full (rest from reference TRBV2 and TRBJ2-3): EPEVTQTPSHQVTQMGQEVILRCVPISNHLYFYWYRQILGQKVEFLVSFYNNEISEKSEIFDDQFSVERPDGSNFTLKIRSTKLEDSAMYFCASSAGREEVIDTQYFGPGTRLTVL.

V and J are TRBV28 and TRBJ2-6; D is unresolved. Trimming took off 8 bases at V and 4 bases at J, with 21 bases between the two ends. This CDR3 comprises 17 residues. Per the germline V gene, CDR1 is MDHEN and CDR2 is SYDVKM. The CDR3 DNA is TGTGCCAGCTCTTCAATAGGACGGGCCCTCGGGGCCAACGTCCTGACTTTC. Encoded protein: CASSSIGRALGANVLTF. Full variable domain (remainder filled in from reference TRBV28 and TRBJ2-6): DVKVTQSSRYLVKRTGEKVFLECVQDMDHENMFWYRQDPGLGLRLIYFSYDVKMKEKGDIPEGYSVSREKKERFSLILESASTNQTSMYLCASSSIGRALGANVLTFGAGSRLTVL.

This chain links TRBV28 with TRBJ1-2; 9 bases map to TRBD1. CDR1 and CDR2 (germline): MDHEN, SYDVKM. The CDR3 is 12 residues long. CDR3 sequence: CAGTGPDVGYTF. The CDR3 DNA sequence: TGTGCTGGGACAGGGCCGGATGTTGGCTACACCTTC.

This clonotype was counted at least ten times. V gene TRBV7-2 combines with J gene TRBJ2-1, with 9 bases matching TRBD2. CDR1 SGHTA and CDR2 FQGNSA come from the germline V gene. V trimming: 2 bases; J trimming: 8 bases; junction bases outside the gene matches: 13. The CDR3 sequence is 17 residues long. CDR3 sequence (DNA): TGTGCCAGCAGCTTAAGGGCTAGCGGGACCCCCGGCGATGAGCAGTTCTTC. Amino acid sequence: CASSLRASGTPGDEQFF.

This chain joins TRBV25-1 and TRBJ1-1; weak D call: TRBD1 (5 bases). The CDR3 is 14 residues long. With 6 bases removed from V and 1 base from J, the gap between germline ends came to 12 bases. Germline values: CDR1 MGHDK, CDR2 SYGVNS. Here the CDR3 DNA reads TGTGCCAGCAGAGAACCGGGACGGAACACTGAAGCTTTCTTT. Translated, it gives CASREPGRNTEAFF.

This rearrangement joins TRBV28 to TRBJ2-3; TRBD1 might be the D (6 bases). This CDR3 has 18 amino acids. Trimming shortened V by 7 bases and J by 3 bases, and 26 bases separated the two germline ends. The germline gives CDR1 MDHEN, CDR2 SYDVKM. The CDR3 DNA is TGTGCCAGCAAGTTGGGGGCGTTCGGGGTCCTAGGGACAGATACGCAGTATTTT. Protein: CASKLGAFGVLGTDTQYF.

The chain couples TRBV28 to TRBJ2-2, with 9 bases identical to TRBD1. Germline assignment: CDR1 MDHEN and CDR2 SYDVKM. The V gene end was trimmed by 5 bases and the J gene end by 5 bases; junction bases not matched to a gene: 24. CDR3 length: 21 amino acids. The DNA of the CDR3 is TGTGCCAGCAGTCCAAACTCCGGGACAGGGATTCGGGGTTCGGTGACCGGGGAGCTGTTTTTT. Its translation is CASSPNSGTGIRGSVTGELFF.

This clonotype showed up just a few times. The rearrangement joins TRBV28 to TRBJ1-5; D possibly corresponds to TRBD1 (5 bases). Trimming removed 1 base from V and 6 bases from J, with 13 bases in between. Germline CDR1 MDHEN, CDR2 SYDVKM. CDR3 length equals 15 residues. The CDR3 is CASSLYFGGSQPQHF. For the CDR3, the DNA is TGTGCCAGCAGTTTATATTTCGGGGGTAGTCAGCCCCAGCATTTT.

This chain uses TRBV12-3 or TRBV12-4 with TRBJ1-5; the match to TRBD1 covers 9 bases. The length of the CDR3 is 15 residues. The V and J ends lost 1 base and 5 bases, in that order; junction bases with no gene match: 3. CDR3 in DNA: TGTGCCAGCAGTTTAGGGACAGGGGAGGATCAGCCCCAGCATTTT. Protein: CASSLGTGEDQPQHF.

The rearrangement links TRBV9 to TRBJ1-5; possibly TRBD1 for D (5 bases). The V end was cut by 4 bases, the J end by 5 bases, with 16 bases between. Germline V lookup: CDR1 SGDLS, CDR2 YYNGEE. The CDR3 loop spans 15 amino acids. CDR3: CASSLMGGVHQPQHF. The DNA of the CDR3 is TGTGCCAGCAGCTTAATGGGAGGGGTACATCAGCCCCAGCATTTT.

This clonotype was found a few times. The genes are TRBV28 and TRBJ2-1; 11 bases align to TRBD1. J was trimmed by 12 bases and V by 8 bases; bases with no gene match: 9. The CDR3 totals 13 residues. Per germline, CDR1 MDHEN and CDR2 SYDVKM. The CDR3 DNA is TGTGCCAGCTCGGGACAGGGGGTCTCGGGGCAGTTCTTC. This gives the protein CASSGQGVSGQFF.

This rearrangement joins TRBV28 to TRBJ2-5; 14 nucleotides align to TRBD2. The length of the CDR3 is 17 residues. With 3 bases clipped from V and 5 bases from J, the junction kept 8 bases outside the gene matches. Germline V CDR1 and CDR2: MDHEN, SYDVKM. The DNA of the CDR3 is TGTGCCAGCAGTTTCCGGGGGGGACTAGCGGGAGTGGAGACCCAGTACTTC. It specifies CASSFRGGLAGVETQYF.

This clonotype has just one count. V is TRBV28 and J is TRBJ1-5; maybe TRBD1 (6 bases). Trimming removed 6 bases at V and 2 bases at J, with 14 bases between. This CDR3 comprises 15 residues. The V gene's germline CDR1 is MDHEN and CDR2 SYDVKM. The CDR3 region has the DNA TGTGCCAGCAGGCCCCTCAGGGGCGGCAATCAGCCCCAGCATTTT. This sequence encodes CASRPLRGGNQPQHF.

This clonotype was counted at least ten times. J is TRBJ1-1 and V is TRBV7-8; possibly TRBD1 for D (5 bases). Trimming took off 4 bases at V and 5 bases at J, with 14 bases between the two ends. From germline, CDR1 is SGHVS and CDR2 FQNEAQ. The CDR3 length is 14 residues. The CDR3 sequence is CASSWEGRATEAFF. The CDR3 DNA follows: TGTGCCAGCAGCTGGGAGGGCAGGGCGACTGAAGCTTTCTTT.

The V call is TRBV7-9, the J call TRBJ1-1, with D perhaps matching TRBD1 (5 bases). The V gene lost 7 bases and the J gene lost 1 base, with 10 bases spanning the gap. The CDR3 is 13 amino acids. Germline assignment: CDR1 SEHNR and CDR2 FQNEAQ (reference sequence). CDR3 DNA: TGTGCCAGCATCAAGGACAAGAACACTGAAGCTTTCTTT. Amino acids: CASIKDKNTEAFF.

The rearrangement links TRBV7-2 to TRBJ1-1, with no clear D. The CDR3 is 13 amino acids. Germline CDR1 reads SGHTA; CDR2 reads FQGNSA. With 10 bases removed from V and 5 bases from J, the gap between germline ends came to 17 bases. CDR3 amino acids: CATLDVGRTEAFF. The CDR3 DNA sequence: TGTGCCACCCTTGACGTGGGGAGGACTGAAGCTTTCTTT.

This clonotype was seen many times. J is TRBJ2-3 and V is TRBV4-2; D unclear. V was pared by 4 bases and J by 5 bases, with 7 bases between. Germline lookup yields CDR1 LGHNA and CDR2 YNFKEQ. The CDR3 consists of 12 residues. The CDR3 bases are TGTGCCAGCAGCCCCGACGAAGATACGCAGTATTTT. Translation: CASSPDEDTQYF.

This chain joins TRBV5-1 and TRBJ1-5, with D maybe TRBD1 (5 bases). V was cut by 3 bases and J by 4 bases, with 11 bases left in between. The CDR3 covers 14 residues. Germline CDR1 SGHRS, CDR2 YFSETQ. The CDR3 region has the DNA TGCGCCAGCAGCTCGGACGGGGCGAATCAGCCCCAGCATTTT. Translating it yields CASSSDGANQPQHF.

The chain uses TRBV7-2 and TRBJ2-1; D is possibly TRBD2 (6 bases). The CDR3 has 13 residues. Germline V gene sequence: CDR1 SGHTA, CDR2 FQGNSA. V was pared by 7 bases and J by 0 bases, with 7 bases between. The CDR3 is CASMTSSYNEQFF. CDR3 nucleotides: TGTGCCAGCATGACTAGCTCCTACAATGAGCAGTTCTTC. The full variable domain, its missing parts supplied by reference TRBV7-2 and TRBJ2-1, is GAGVSQSPSNKVTEKGKDVELRCDPISGHTALYWYRQSLGQGLEFLIYFQGNSAPDKSGLPSDRFSAERTGGSVSTLTIQRTQQEDSAVYLCASMTSSYNEQFFGPGTRLTVL.

This rearrangement joins TRBV6-8 to TRBJ1-2; D gene uncertain. V lost 5 bases and J 4 bases, leaving 20 bases between the germline ends. Germline V gene data show CDR1 as MNHGY and CDR2 as SAAAGT. The CDR3 contains 16 residues. CDR3 nucleotide sequence: TGTGCCAGCAGTGTTAACCAGGAACGGCCAAGCTATGGCTACACCTTC. Translation: CASSVNQERPSYGYTF.

The CDR3 region is CASSYDGATEAFF. DNA for the CDR3: TGCGCCAGCAGCTACGACGGGGCCACTGAAGCTTTCTTT. The V and J genes are TRBV5-1 and TRBJ1-1; D is perhaps TRBD1 (5 bases). There are 13 residues in the CDR3. Germline V gives CDR1 SGHRS, CDR2 YFSETQ. V gave up 3 bases and J gave up 4 bases, with 10 bases separating them.

This clonotype was recorded at least ten times. This sequence joins TRBV28 and TRBJ1-1, with 12 bases matching TRBD1. The CDR3 runs to 15 residues. The J segment lost 1 base and the V segment lost 4 bases, leaving 1 base of the junction unmatched. CDR1 and CDR2 (germline): MDHEN, SYDVKM. The CDR3 reads CASSWDRGPNTEAFF. The DNA for the CDR3 is TGTGCCAGCAGTTGGGACAGGGGGCCGAACACTGAAGCTTTCTTT.

This clonotype was recorded a few times. DNA for the CDR3: TGTGCCAGCAGCCGAACAGTGATTAATTCACCCCTCCACTTT. This translates into CASSRTVINSPLHF. The rearrangement uses TRBV2 and TRBJ1-6; D is undetermined. This CDR3 is 14 amino acids long. V lost 6 bases, J lost 6 bases, and 12 bases lay in between. Germline V gives CDR1 SNHLY, CDR2 FYNNEI.

The J gene is TRBJ1-1, the V gene TRBV12-3 or TRBV12-4, with D unclear. The V and J ends lost 3 bases and 6 bases respectively, with 11 bases between them. The CDR3 contains 13 residues. The CDR3 DNA reads TGTGCCAGCAGTTTGCGATCTGGCTCTGAAGCTTTCTTT. As protein: CASSLRSGSEAFF.

This clonotype turned up a few times. J is TRBJ1-5 and V is TRBV7-2, with TRBD1 identical over 8 bases. Per germline, CDR1 SGHTA and CDR2 FQGNSA. The trim removed 4 bases at V and 5 bases at J, leaving 7 bases unmatched. This CDR3 is 15 amino acids long. The CDR3 here is CASSSDGTGYQPQHF. The CDR3 DNA reads as TGTGCCAGCAGCTCTGACGGGACAGGATATCAGCCCCAGCATTTT.

V and J are TRBV12-5 and TRBJ2-3; D possibly corresponds to TRBD2 (6 bases). The V gene's germline CDR1 is LGHNT and CDR2 FRNRAP. V was clipped by 1 base and J by 6 bases, with 17 bases between them. This CDR3 is built from 16 residues. CDR3 in amino acids: CASGLGRDAVTDTQYF. CDR3 DNA sequence: TGTGCTAGTGGTTTGGGGCGGGACGCGGTCACCGATACGCAGTATTTT.

This chain links TRBV7-8 with TRBJ1-2; D is unresolved. CDR1 SGHVS and CDR2 FQNEAQ come from the germline V gene. The ends were cut back, 3 bases at V and 0 bases at J, with 14 bases in the middle. The CDR3 extends over 16 amino acids. The CDR3 DNA reads TGTGCCAGCAGCTTCCTTAAGACACGTGCTAACTATGGCTACACCTTC. Its translation: CASSFLKTRANYGYTF.

The rearrangement links TRBV12-3 or TRBV12-4 to TRBJ2-5, with 8 positions matching TRBD2. V lost 5 bases, J lost 1 base, and 9 bases stayed unmatched. The CDR3 has 16 amino acids. CDR3 DNA: TGTGCCAGCAGTCCCCGGGAGGGATTGTCCCAAGAGACCCAGTACTTC. Translation gives CASSPREGLSQETQYF.

This clonotype was seen a few times. The chain uses TRBV4-1 and TRBJ2-1, with a weak D call TRBD2 (6 bases). This CDR3 is built from 13 residues. The V and J ends lost 3 bases and 12 bases respectively, with 15 bases between them. Germline V gene lookup returns CDR1 MGHRA and CDR2 YSYEKL. Here the CDR3 DNA reads TGCGCCAGCAGCCACGCCGGGACTTACCTGCAGTTCTTC. This codes for CASSHAGTYLQFF.

The chain couples TRBV7-6 to TRBJ2-3; 8 positions match TRBD1. V shed 2 bases, J shed 5 bases, and the junction held 15 bases outside the gene matches. Germline lookup yields CDR1 SGHVS and CDR2 FNYEAQ. The CDR3 length is 18 residues. As DNA, the CDR3 is TGTGCCAGCAGCTTAAAGTCCTCCGTGACAGGGGTACAAGATACGCAGTATTTT. Its protein is CASSLKSSVTGVQDTQYF.